Shown below are 28 T cell receptor beta chains from a single sample sequenced in a study of blood T cells in healthy people across ages. Together with a sample-barcoded 5' primer, a J-beta primer mix was included in a second PCR lasting about 6 to 12 cycles. MiXCR was run by TCRdb on the 5' RACE reads, yielding one entry per CDR3 protein. The data contain fewer than 2,000,000 distinct CDR3 sequences, roughly 43% of them singletons. The sample was blood. The origin of the receptors is a human donor in good health.

The rearrangement uses TRBV20-1 and TRBJ2-1; possible D gene TRBD2, 5 bases. Per germline, CDR1 DFQATT and CDR2 SNEGSKA (reference sequence). The CDR3 totals 15 residues. Between the trimmed V and J ends, which lost 3 bases and 8 bases, there was a span of 20 bases. The CDR3 DNA is TGCAGTGCTAGGGGAGTTCGCAGGAGTTATTATGAGCAGTTCTTC. It translates to CSARGVRRSYYEQFF.

This clonotype was recorded a few times. V usage is TRBV3-1 and J usage is TRBJ2-1; D is unresolved. This CDR3 contains 12 residues. V shed 6 bases and J shed 7 bases, with 10 bases lying between them. Looked up from germline, CDR1 is LGHDT and CDR2 is YNNKEL (reference sequence). CDR3 nucleotide sequence: TGTGCCAGCAGTGACGCAGGTAATGAGCAGTTCTTC. It is translated as CASSDAGNEQFF.

This clonotype was picked up a small number of times. This rearrangement joins TRBV7-2 to TRBJ2-5; 10 bases are shared with TRBD2. Germline V gene data show CDR1 as SGHTA and CDR2 as FQGNSA. The CDR3 spans 16 residues. V lost 5 bases and J lost 0; bases outside the gene matches: 6. This CDR3 is CASSAVSGGYQETQYF. As DNA, the CDR3 is TGTGCCAGCAGCGCTGTTAGCGGGGGGTACCAAGAGACCCAGTACTTC.

With respect to this clonotype: Just one base apart from a much larger clone, this may be a read error. This rearrangement joins TRBV5-1 to TRBJ1-1, with TRBD1 as a possible D gene (5 bases). Germline CDR1 SGHRS, CDR2 YFSETQ. This CDR3 contains 12 residues. DNA of the CDR3: TGCGCCAGCAGCTTGGTGGACACTGGAGCTTTCTTT. Translated, it gives CASSLVDTGAFF.

The V gene is TRBV11-2, the J gene TRBJ2-1; tentative D call: TRBD1 (6 bases). Germline CDR1 reads SGHAT; CDR2 reads FQNNGV. This CDR3 is built from 18 residues. The ends were cut back, 2 bases at V and 4 bases at J, with 21 bases in the middle. The CDR3 spells CASSLFWSGQGRYNEQFF. CDR3 sequence (DNA): TGTGCCAGCAGCTTATTTTGGTCGGGGCAGGGGCGATACAATGAGCAGTTCTTC.

This rearrangement joins TRBV12-3 or TRBV12-4 to TRBJ2-5; 9 nucleotides align to TRBD1. Gene TRBJ2-7 matches the end of the DNA better, so the J call may be wrong. The CDR3 loop spans 17 amino acids. The CDR3 region has the DNA TGTGCCAGCAGTTTCAAAATAAGGGACAGGGATGAGGGCGAGCAGTACTTC. Its protein is CASSFKIRDRDEGEQYF.

The chain employs TRBV4-1 and TRBJ1-3; no clear D. The CDR3 sequence is 15 residues long. Trimming cost V 1 base and J 0 bases, with 7 bases left between them. CDR1 is MGHRA, CDR2 YSYEKL, per germline. CDR3 in amino acids: CASSQGFSSGNTIYF. DNA for the CDR3: TGCGCCAGCAGCCAAGGCTTTTCCTCTGGAAACACCATATATTTT.

Details on this clonotype: This may be a read error, as it is one base from a much larger clone. V gene TRBV10-3 combines with J gene TRBJ2-5; D unresolved. This CDR3 has 12 amino acids. Germline V CDR1 and CDR2: ENHRY, SYGVKD. The CDR3 reads CTISGEKETQYF. CDR3 in DNA: TGTACCATCAGTGGAGAGAAAGAGACCCAGTACTTC.

The sample holds many counts of this clonotype. This rearrangement joins TRBV7-2 to TRBJ1-5; 7 nucleotides line up with TRBD1. V lost 5 bases and J lost 10; bases outside the gene matches: 11. The CDR3 length is 14 residues. Germline lookup yields CDR1 SGHTA and CDR2 FQGNSA. The CDR3 nucleotides read TGTGCCAGCAGCCAGGGACAGTTGGTCCTCCCCCAGCATTTT. This gives the protein CASSQGQLVLPQHF.

This clonotype was observed a handful of times. The chain uses TRBV7-3 and TRBJ2-5; 9 nucleotides match TRBD2. With V trimmed by 5 bases and J by 1 base, 8 bases remained unmatched. The germline V gene encodes CDR1 SGHTA and CDR2 FQGTGA. The CDR3 is 16 residues long. CDR3 sequence reads: CASSPLSGGSQETQYF. CDR3 coding DNA: TGTGCCAGCAGCCCACTTAGCGGGGGTAGCCAAGAGACCCAGTACTTC. Full variable domain (rest looked up from reference TRBV7-3 and TRBJ2-5): GAGVSQTPSNKVTEKGKYVELRCDPISGHTALYWYRQSLGQGPEFLIYFQGTGAADDSGLPNDRFFAVRPEGSVSTLKIQRTERGDSAVYLCASSPLSGGSQETQYFGPGTRLLVL.

This clonotype was found a few times. This sequence joins TRBV6-2 or TRBV6-3 and TRBJ1-1; TRBD1 matches at 7 bases. The CDR3 spans 13 residues. The V segment lost 7 bases and the J segment 6 bases; nucleotides outside the gene matches: 8. The germline CDR1 and CDR2 sequences are MNHEY and SVGEGT. The CDR3 reads CASTTGVWSEAFF. In DNA form, the CDR3 reads TGTGCCAGCACCACAGGGGTTTGGTCTGAAGCTTTCTTT.

The V gene is TRBV7-9, the J gene TRBJ2-5; D gene ambiguous. The better agreement between TRBJ2-7 and the DNA end casts doubt on the J call. The V gene's germline CDR1 is SEHNR and CDR2 FQNEAQ (reference sequence). This CDR3 spans 11 amino acids. CDR3 nucleotide sequence: TGTGCCAGCACCTCCCTGGGCGAGCAGTACTTC. This translates into CASTSLGEQYF.

This clonotype was recorded once. This chain connects TRBV7-4 to TRBJ2-5; 7 bases agree with TRBD1. The germline V gene encodes CDR1 SGHVT and CDR2 SQSDAQ. V was clipped by 6 bases and J by 3 bases; unmatched bases: 10. The CDR3 spans 15 residues. This CDR3 reads CASRPHRDREETQYF. CDR3 DNA sequence: TGTGCCAGCAGGCCCCACCGGGACAGAGAAGAGACCCAGTACTTC.

The V and J genes are TRBV7-6 and TRBJ2-5; 12 nucleotides match TRBD2. Trimming took 4 bases from V and 0 from J; bases not matched to a gene: 0. The germline V gene encodes CDR1 SGHVS and CDR2 FNYEAQ. CDR3 length equals 15 residues. The CDR3 DNA is TGTGCCAGCAGCTGGACTAGCGGGGACCAAGAGACCCAGTACTTC. This encodes CASSWTSGDQETQYF.

The rearrangement links TRBV7-2 to TRBJ2-1, with a possible D match to TRBD2 (6 bases). The germline V gene encodes CDR1 SGHTA and CDR2 FQGNSA. The CDR3 spans 15 residues. V lost 3 bases and J 9 bases, leaving 18 bases between the germline ends. The CDR3 DNA reads TGTGCCAGCAGCTTTGCCGGGCCCCGGAGGGGTGAGCAGTTCTTC. It is translated as CASSFAGPRRGEQFF.

This clonotype was observed at least ten times. The chain uses TRBV6-5 and TRBJ1-6, with D possibly matching TRBD1 (5 bases). Per germline, CDR1 MNHEY and CDR2 SVGAGI. V was pared by 5 bases and J by 6 bases, with 8 bases between. The CDR3 loop spans 13 amino acids. DNA for the CDR3: TGTGCCAGCAGTCCGGGGCTTAATTCACCCCTCCACTTT. Its translation: CASSPGLNSPLHF.

This clonotype was recorded many times. The gene calls are TRBV5-5 and TRBJ1-2, with 7 bases matching TRBD1. V lost 4 bases and J lost 6; bases outside the gene matches: 3. This CDR3 region has 12 residues. Germline V lookup: CDR1 SGHKS, CDR2 YYEKEE (reference sequence). DNA for the CDR3: TGTGCCAGCAGCGCGACAGGGAATGGCTACACCTTC. Translating it yields CASSATGNGYTF.

This clonotype was counted only a few times. The V gene is TRBV28, the J gene TRBJ2-7, with TRBD2 as a possible D gene (5 bases). Per the germline V gene, CDR1 is MDHEN and CDR2 is SYDVKM. Trimming stripped 5 bases from V and 1 base from J, with 21 bases between. The CDR3 runs 17 residues. The CDR3 DNA reads as TGTGCCAGCAGTCCCCCCCGGGGAAAAGGGCCATCCTACGAGCAGTACTTC. Amino acids: CASSPPRGKGPSYEQYF.

The chain carries TRBV2 and TRBJ2-7; TRBD2 is a possible D gene (7 bases). CDR1 is SNHLY and CDR2 is FYNNEI in the germline V gene. CDR3 length: 15 residues. Trimming cost V 5 bases and J 3 bases, with 17 bases left between them. CDR3 amino acids: CASSSGGRGYYEQYF. In DNA form, the CDR3 reads TGTGCCAGCAGTTCCGGGGGGCGCGGATACTACGAGCAGTACTTC.

The V gene is TRBV7-8, the J gene TRBJ2-1, with D possibly matching TRBD1 (6 bases). The CDR3 covers 14 residues. Looked up from germline, CDR1 is SGHVS and CDR2 is FQNEAQ. The V end was cut by 3 bases, the J end by 6 bases, with 12 bases between. This CDR3 reads CASSFQDRTNEQFF. The CDR3 DNA reads TGTGCCAGCAGCTTCCAAGACAGGACCAATGAGCAGTTCTTC.

This chain joins TRBV6-1 and TRBJ2-1, with D maybe TRBD2 (6 bases). The CDR3 is 15 amino acids. The germline V and J ends were trimmed by 1 base and 7 bases, with 14 bases remaining between them. Germline V CDR1 and CDR2: MNHNS, SASEGT. CDR3 protein: CASSEGGVQANEQFF. Written as DNA, the CDR3 is TGTGCCAGCAGTGAAGGGGGGGTCCAGGCGAATGAGCAGTTCTTC.

The chain joins TRBV7-9 to TRBJ2-1, with TRBD2 matching over 9 bases. V lost 5 bases, J lost 7 bases, and 9 bases stayed unmatched. The germline V gene has CDR1 SEHNR and CDR2 FQNEAQ (reference sequence). CDR3 length equals 15 residues. CDR3 residues: CASSPSGGPNNEQFF. The CDR3 coding sequence is TGTGCCAGCAGCCCCAGCGGGGGGCCGAATAATGAGCAGTTCTTC.

There are a few counts of this clonotype. CDR3 sequence reads: CASSPWLDREETQYF. The CDR3 nucleotides are TGCGCCAGCAGCCCGTGGCTCGACAGGGAAGAGACCCAGTACTTC. V usage is TRBV4-3 and J usage is TRBJ2-5; 7 bases are shared with TRBD1. Per germline, CDR1 LGHNA and CDR2 YSLEER. CDR3 length equals 15 residues. The junction had 8 bases not matched to a gene; V was cut back by 4 bases and J by 3 bases.

Here the CDR3 DNA reads TGCAGCGTTAACAGAGCGGGGACCCACACAGATACGCAGTATTTT. This encodes CSVNRAGTHTDTQYF. The chain has TRBV29-1 and TRBJ2-3; TRBD2 matches at 7 bases. Germline-derived CDR1 and CDR2 are SQVTM and ANQGSEA. Unmatched junction bases numbered 10, after V lost 5 bases and J lost 2 bases. The CDR3 has 15 amino acids.

The chain has TRBV9 and TRBJ2-7, with a weak D call TRBD1 (6 bases). The DNA end favors TRBJ2-5, so the J call may be wrong. Germline CDR1 reads SGDLS; CDR2 reads YYNGEE. The CDR3 is 14 residues long. CDR3 protein: CASSRVGAGETQYF. CDR3 in DNA: TGTGCCAGCAGCCGAGTGGGGGCAGGAGAGACCCAGTACTTC.

This clonotype was picked up a small number of times. This rearrangement joins TRBV2 to TRBJ1-5; D gene uncertain. The germline V gene encodes CDR1 SNHLY and CDR2 FYNNEI. CDR3 length equals 13 residues. CDR3 region: CGLAWVGNQPQHF. CDR3 nucleotides: TGTGGTTTAGCCTGGGTTGGCAATCAGCCCCAGCATTTT.

J is TRBJ2-6 and V is TRBV20-1; TRBD1 is a possible D gene (5 bases). The CDR3 loop spans 15 amino acids. Germline lookup yields CDR1 DFQATT and CDR2 SNEGSKA (reference sequence). The V gene lost 5 bases and the J gene lost 0 bases, with 11 bases spanning the gap. CDR3 in DNA: TGCAGTGCTCGGACACAAGGCTCTGGGGCCAACGTCCTGACTTTC. This encodes CSARTQGSGANVLTF.

V is TRBV20-1 and J is TRBJ1-5; 8 bases map to TRBD1. Per germline, CDR1 DFQATT and CDR2 SNEGSKA (reference sequence). V dropped 5 bases and J dropped 6; count of bases not matched to a gene: 6. This CDR3 spans 13 amino acids. The CDR3 spells CSAGQGGAQPQHF. CDR3 DNA: TGCAGTGCTGGACAGGGAGGGGCTCAGCCCCAGCATTTT.